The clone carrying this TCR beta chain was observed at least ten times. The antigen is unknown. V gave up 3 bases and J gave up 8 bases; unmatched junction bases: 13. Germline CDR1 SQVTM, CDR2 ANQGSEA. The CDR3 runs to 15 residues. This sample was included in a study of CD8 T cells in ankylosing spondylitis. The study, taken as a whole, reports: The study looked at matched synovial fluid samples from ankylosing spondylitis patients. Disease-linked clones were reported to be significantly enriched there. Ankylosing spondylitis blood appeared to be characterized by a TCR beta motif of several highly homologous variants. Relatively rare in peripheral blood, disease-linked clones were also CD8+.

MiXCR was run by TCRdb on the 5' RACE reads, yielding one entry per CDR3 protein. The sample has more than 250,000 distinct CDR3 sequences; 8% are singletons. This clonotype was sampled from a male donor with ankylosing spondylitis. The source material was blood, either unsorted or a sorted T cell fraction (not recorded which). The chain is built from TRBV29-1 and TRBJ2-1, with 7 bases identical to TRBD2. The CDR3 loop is CSVDRGLGGPYEQFF. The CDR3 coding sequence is TGCAGCGTTGATCGTGGACTAGGAGGGCCATATGAGCAGTTCTTC.